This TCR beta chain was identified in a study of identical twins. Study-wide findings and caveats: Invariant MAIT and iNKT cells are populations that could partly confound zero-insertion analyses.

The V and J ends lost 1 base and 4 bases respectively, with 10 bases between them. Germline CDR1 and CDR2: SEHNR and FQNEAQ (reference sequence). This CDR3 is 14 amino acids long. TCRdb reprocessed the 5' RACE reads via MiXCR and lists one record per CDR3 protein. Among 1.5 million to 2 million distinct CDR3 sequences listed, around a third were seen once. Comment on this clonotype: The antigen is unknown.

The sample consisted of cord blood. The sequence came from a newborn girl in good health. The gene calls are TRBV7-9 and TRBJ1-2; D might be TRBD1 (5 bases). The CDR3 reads CASSLVGAVYGYTF. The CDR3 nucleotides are TGTGCCAGCAGCTTAGTAGGGGCAGTCTATGGCTACACCTTC.